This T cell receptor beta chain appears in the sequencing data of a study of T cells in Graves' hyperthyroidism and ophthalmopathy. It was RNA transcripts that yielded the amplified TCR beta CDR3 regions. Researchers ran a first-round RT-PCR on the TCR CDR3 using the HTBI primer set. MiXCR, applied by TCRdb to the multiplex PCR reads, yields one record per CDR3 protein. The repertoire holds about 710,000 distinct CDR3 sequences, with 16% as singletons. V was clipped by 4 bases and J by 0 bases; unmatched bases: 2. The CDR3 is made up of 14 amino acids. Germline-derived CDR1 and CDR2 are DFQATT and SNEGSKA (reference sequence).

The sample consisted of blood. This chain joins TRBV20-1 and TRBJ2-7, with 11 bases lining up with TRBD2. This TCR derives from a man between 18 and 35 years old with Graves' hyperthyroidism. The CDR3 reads CSAKGLAVSYEQYF. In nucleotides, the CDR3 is TGCAGTGCTAAGGGACTAGCGGTCTCCTACGAGCAGTACTTC.